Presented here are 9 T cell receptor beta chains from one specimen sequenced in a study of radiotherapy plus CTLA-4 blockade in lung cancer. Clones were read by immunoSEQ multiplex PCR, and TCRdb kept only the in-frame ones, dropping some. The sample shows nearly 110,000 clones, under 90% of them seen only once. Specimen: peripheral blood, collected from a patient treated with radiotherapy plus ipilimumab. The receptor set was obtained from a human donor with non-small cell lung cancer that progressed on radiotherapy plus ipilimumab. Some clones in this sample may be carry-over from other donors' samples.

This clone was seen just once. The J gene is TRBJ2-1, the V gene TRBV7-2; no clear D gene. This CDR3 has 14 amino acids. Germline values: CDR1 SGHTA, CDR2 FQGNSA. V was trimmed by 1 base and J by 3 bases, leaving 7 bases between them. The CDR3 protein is CASSLVLVYNEQFF. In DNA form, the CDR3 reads TGTGCCAGCAGCTTAGTCTTAGTCTACAATGAGCAGTTCTTC.

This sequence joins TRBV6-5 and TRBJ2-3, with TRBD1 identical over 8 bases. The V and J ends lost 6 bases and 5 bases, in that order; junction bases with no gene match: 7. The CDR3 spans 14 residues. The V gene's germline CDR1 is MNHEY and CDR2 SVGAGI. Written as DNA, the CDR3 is TGTGCCAGCAGCTACGGACAGGGTGTAGATACGCAGTATTTT. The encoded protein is CASSYGQGVDTQYF.

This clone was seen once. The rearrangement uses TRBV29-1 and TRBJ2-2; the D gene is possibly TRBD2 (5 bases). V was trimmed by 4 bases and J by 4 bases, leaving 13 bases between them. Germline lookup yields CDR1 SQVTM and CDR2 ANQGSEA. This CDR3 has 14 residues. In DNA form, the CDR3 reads TGCAGCGTTGCGAGGAGAGGGTCCACCGGGGAGCTGTTTTTT. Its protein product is CSVARRGSTGELFF.

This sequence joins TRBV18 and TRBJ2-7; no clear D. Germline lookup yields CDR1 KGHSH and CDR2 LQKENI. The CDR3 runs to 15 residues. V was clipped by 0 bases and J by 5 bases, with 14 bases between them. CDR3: CASSPPGSYSDEQYF. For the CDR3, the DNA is TGTGCCAGCTCACCACCGGGCAGCTATTCTGACGAGCAGTACTTC.

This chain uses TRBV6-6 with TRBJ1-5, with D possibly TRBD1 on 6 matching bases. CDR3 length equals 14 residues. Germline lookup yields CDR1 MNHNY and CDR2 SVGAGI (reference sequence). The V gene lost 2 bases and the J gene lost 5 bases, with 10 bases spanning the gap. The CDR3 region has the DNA TGTGCCAGCAGTTACAATGGGGGCCATCAGCCCCAGCATTTT. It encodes CASSYNGGHQPQHF.

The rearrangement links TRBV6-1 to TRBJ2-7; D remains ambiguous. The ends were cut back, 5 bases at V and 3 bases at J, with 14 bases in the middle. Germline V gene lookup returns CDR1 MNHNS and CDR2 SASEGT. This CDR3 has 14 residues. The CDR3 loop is CASSSSSAFYEQYF. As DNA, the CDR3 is TGTGCCAGCAGTTCCTCGTCGGCGTTCTACGAGCAGTACTTC.

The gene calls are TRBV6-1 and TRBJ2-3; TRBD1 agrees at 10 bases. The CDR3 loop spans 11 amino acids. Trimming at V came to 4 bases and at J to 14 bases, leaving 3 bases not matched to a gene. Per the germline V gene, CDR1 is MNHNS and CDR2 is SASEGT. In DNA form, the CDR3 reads TGTGCCAGCAGTGGGACAGGGGGGGGGTATTTT. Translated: CASSGTGGGYF.

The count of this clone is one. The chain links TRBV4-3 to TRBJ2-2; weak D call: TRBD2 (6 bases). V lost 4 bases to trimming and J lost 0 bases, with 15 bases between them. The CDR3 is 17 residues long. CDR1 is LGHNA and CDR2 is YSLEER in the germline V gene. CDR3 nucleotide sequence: TGCGCCAGCAGCCGAAGAGTGGCTAGCGCGAACACCGGGGAGCTGTTTTTT. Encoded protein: CASSRRVASANTGELFF.

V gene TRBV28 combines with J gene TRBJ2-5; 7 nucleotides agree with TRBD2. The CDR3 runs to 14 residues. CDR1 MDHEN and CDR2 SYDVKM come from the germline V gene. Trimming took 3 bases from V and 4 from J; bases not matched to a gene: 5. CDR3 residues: CASSLGGGGETQYF. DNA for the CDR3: TGTGCCAGCAGTTTGGGTGGCGGGGGAGAGACCCAGTACTTC.